This T cell receptor (beta chain) came from a study of blood T cell repertoires in COVID-19. Study at large: From the United States, Italy and Spain came samples of acute and convalescent COVID-19. T cells, B-cell-depleted T cells, or PBMCs supplied cDNA or gDNA.

Assay used: immunoSEQ multiplex PCR; TCRdb lists only in-frame clones, some missing. The repertoire holds about 200,000 clones, with just over 85% as singletons. The specimen sequenced was PBMCs or T cells enriched from blood (not recorded which). The sequence came from a middle-aged woman with acute COVID-19.

The CDR3 sequence is CASSDPRTGGDGYTF. CDR3 nucleotides: TGTGCCAGCAGTGACCCACGGACAGGAGGGGATGGCTACACCTTC. The genes are TRBV25-1 and TRBJ1-2; 7 bases align to TRBD1. This CDR3 has 15 amino acids. Trimming at V came to 3 bases and at J to 6 bases, leaving 10 bases not matched to a gene. Germline V gives CDR1 MGHDK, CDR2 SYGVNS.